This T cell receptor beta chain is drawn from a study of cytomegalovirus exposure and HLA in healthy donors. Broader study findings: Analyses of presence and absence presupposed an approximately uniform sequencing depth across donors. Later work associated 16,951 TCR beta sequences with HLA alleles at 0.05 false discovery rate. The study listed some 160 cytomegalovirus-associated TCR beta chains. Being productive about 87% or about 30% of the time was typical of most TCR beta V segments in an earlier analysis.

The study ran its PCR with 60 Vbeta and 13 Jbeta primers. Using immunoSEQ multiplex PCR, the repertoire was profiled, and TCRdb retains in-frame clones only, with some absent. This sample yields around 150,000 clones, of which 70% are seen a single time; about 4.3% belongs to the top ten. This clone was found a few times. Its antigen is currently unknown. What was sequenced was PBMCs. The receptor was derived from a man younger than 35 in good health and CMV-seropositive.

DNA of the CDR3: TGTGCCAGCGGAGGAGGGATCCTCCCCTACAATGAGCAGTTCTTC. Translation: CASGGGILPYNEQFF. The genes are TRBV2 and TRBJ2-1; D is perhaps TRBD2 (6 bases). The germline V gene encodes CDR1 SNHLY and CDR2 FYNNEI. This CDR3 has 15 amino acids. The germline V and J ends were trimmed by 8 bases and 2 bases, with 16 bases remaining between them.